This is a list of T cell receptor beta chains from one sample in a study of human T cells and chemical hapten exposure. From the RACE reads, TCRdb called clonotypes with MiXCR, one entry per CDR3 protein. This sample has 75,000 to 100,000 distinct CDR3 sequences, with 9.3% found just once. The specimen was whole blood, collected in connection with sensitization to the hapten diphenylcyclopropenone (DPC). The receptors come from a woman in her 40s with alopecia areata. Some clones in this sample may be carry-over from other donors' samples. CDR3s include the opening cysteine and the closing phenylalanine or tryptophan. A D gene is named only where the DNA matches it firmly. Not all rows give a size; the values are once, few, many and, for expanded clones, a class.

D gene | J gene | V gene | clone size | CDR3 DNA | CDR3 protein
- | TRBJ2-7 | TRBV3-1 | few | TGTGCCAGCAGCCAAGATCCGGGACACGGTTACTACGAGCAGTACTTC | CASSQDPGHGYYEQYF
- | TRBJ2-7 | TRBV27 | - | TGTGCCAGCAGTTTAATCTCGGGCTACGAGCAGTACTTC | CASSLISGYEQYF
TRBD1 | TRBJ2-7 | TRBV28 | - | TGTGCCAGCAGTGGGACAGGGGCCGGAGACTACGAGCAGTACTTC | CASSGTGAGDYEQYF
TRBD2 | TRBJ2-7 | TRBV5-4 | many | TGTGCCAGCAGCTTGGGACCCCCTGCGGGAGTAACCTACGAGCAGTACTTC | CASSLGPPAGVTYEQYF
- | TRBJ2-5 | TRBV7-2 | - | TGTGCCAGCAGCTTAACGCTAGCTATCCGAGAGACCCAGTACTTC | CASSLTLAIRETQYF
TRBD1 | TRBJ1-1 | TRBV18 | few | TGTGCCAGCTCACCCGGGGGACAGGGGAGAACTGAAGCTTTCTTT | CASSPGGQGRTEAFF
- | TRBJ2-3 | TRBV7-2 | - | TGTGCCAGCAGCTATGGCGGGAACACAGATACGCAGTATTTT | CASSYGGNTDTQYF
TRBD1 | TRBJ2-2 | TRBV5-1 | - | TGCGCCAGCAGCCCCCGGACAGGGAACACCGGGGAGCTGTTTTTT | CASSPRTGNTGELFF
TRBD2 | TRBJ2-7 | TRBV6-2/TRBV6-3 | many | TGTGCCAGCCGCCAACTAGCGGGAGGATACGAGCAGTACTTC | CASRQLAGGYEQYF
TRBD1 | TRBJ2-2 | TRBV5-6 | - | TGTGCCAGCAGCTTTTACAGGGGGCAAAACGGGGAGCTGTTTTTT | CASSFYRGQNGELFF
- | TRBJ1-3 | TRBV12-3/TRBV12-4 | - | TGTGCCAGCAGAATCGGGGCCCTCTCTGGAAACACCATATATTTT | CASRIGALSGNTIYF
TRBD1 | TRBJ2-5 | TRBV7-8 | few | TGTGCCAGCAGCTTAATGGGACAGAGGGGTTTAGCGACCCAGTACTTC | CASSLMGQRGLATQYF
TRBD1 | TRBJ1-5 | TRBV11-2 | many | TGTGCCAGCAGCTTAGGGTCAGGGGGGACTCAGCCCCAGCATTTT | CASSLGSGGTQPQHF
TRBD1 | TRBJ2-2 | TRBV27 | - | TGTGCCAGCCTGGGGCGGACAGGCACCGGGGAGCTGTTTTTT | CASLGRTGTGELFF
TRBD1 | TRBJ2-3 | TRBV24-1 | few | TGTGCCACCAGTGTCGGACAGGGGCCCGATACGCAGTATTTT | CATSVGQGPDTQYF
- | TRBJ2-7 | TRBV6-1 | few | TGTGCCAGCAGTGAGAGACAGGACGGACCTTACGAGCAGTACTTC | CASSERQDGPYEQYF
- | TRBJ2-2 | TRBV10-1 | - | TGCGCCAGCAGTGAGTCGAACAGGGCGGCCGGGGAGCTGTTTTTT | CASSESNRAAGELFF
- | TRBJ2-1 | TRBV29-1 | - | TGCAGCGCTGCGCCGGGGGAGACTGAGCAGTTCTTC | CSAAPGETEQFF
TRBD2 | TRBJ2-1 | TRBV6-1 | few | TGTGCCAGCAGTGAAGCGACACTAGCGGGAGGGAGCAATGAGCAGTTCTTC | CASSEATLAGGSNEQFF
- | TRBJ1-1 | TRBV28 | - | TGTGCCAGCAGGGGGACCGTTAACACTGAAGTTTTCTTT | CASRGTVNTEVFF
- | TRBJ2-7 | TRBV29-1 | few | TGCAGCGTTGAAGATAGCATAGGGCTCCTCTACGAGCAGTACTTC | CSVEDSIGLLYEQYF
- | TRBJ1-2 | TRBV5-4 | - | TGTGCCAGCAGCTTCATGCAGGTTGCTGGTGGCTACACCTTC | CASSFMQVAGGYTF
TRBD2 | TRBJ2-7 | TRBV30 | few | TGTGCCTGGAGGCGCGGGAGTTCCCCCTACGAGCAGTACTTC | CAWRRGSSPYEQYF
- | TRBJ1-1 | TRBV6-5 | once | TGTGCCAGCAGGGTGGGACGGACGAGAGAAGCTTTCTTT | CASRVGRTREAFF